What follows are 5 T cell receptor beta chains derived from one specimen sequenced in a study of molecular identifiers for immune sequencing clone quantification. Using its own MiXCR run on the PCR reads, TCRdb lists one record per CDR3 protein. This repertoire shows approximately 500,000 distinct CDR3 sequences, about a fifth found once; its top ten account for more than 0.8%. Sequencing was carried out using naive CD8+ T cells from blood, with Jurkat cell RNA spiked in. Subset specified: FACS-sorted CD8+CD4-CCR7+CD45RA+ naive T cells. Receptors originate from a human donor in good health. Some libraries in this study had Jurkat cell RNA spiked in.

The chain combines TRBV18 with TRBJ2-3, with D unresolved. Between the trimmed V and J ends, which lost 5 bases and 2 bases, there was a span of 23 bases. The CDR3 has 18 residues. CDR1 KGHSH and CDR2 LQKENI come from the germline V gene. CDR3 nucleotides: TGTGCCAGCTCATCGATAGATATTGGACGCTGGGACACAGATACGCAGTATTTT. It translates to CASSSIDIGRWDTDTQYF.

Many counts were recorded for this clonotype. CDR3 in amino acids: CAIQGDSYEQYF. CDR3 coding DNA: TGTGCCATCCAGGGGGACTCCTACGAGCAGTACTTC. The V gene is TRBV10-3, the J gene TRBJ2-7, with 7 bases lining up with TRBD1. The CDR3 runs to 12 residues. CDR1 ENHRY and CDR2 SYGVKD come from the germline V gene. J lost 0 bases, V lost 8 bases, and 1 base had no gene match.

As to this clonotype: This may be a read error: a much more frequent sequence differs by one nucleotide. This chain links TRBV5-1 with TRBJ2-1, with D perhaps matching TRBD1 (6 bases). The CDR3 sequence is 13 residues long. CDR1 and CDR2 (germline): SGHRS, YFSETQ. The DNA for the CDR3 is TGCGCCAGCAGCTCAGGACAGTACAATGAGCAGCTCTTC. Its translation: CASSSGQYNEQLF.

This clonotype was seen repeatedly, ten times or more. The J gene is TRBJ1-1, the V gene TRBV4-1; D unresolved. CDR1 and CDR2 from the germline V gene are MGHRA and YSYEKL. The CDR3 has 16 amino acids. Trimming took off 0 bases at V and 4 bases at J, with 15 bases between the two ends. The CDR3 DNA sequence: TGCGCCAGCAGCCAAGAGGGTGAGGGAGTCGGCACTGAAGCTTTCTTT. The encoded protein is CASSQEGEGVGTEAFF.

This clonotype was detected a few times. V is TRBV12-3 or TRBV12-4 and J is TRBJ2-3, with D uncertain. This CDR3 region has 15 residues. V lost 6 bases, J lost 1 base, and 14 bases lay in between. The CDR3 region is CASRPLGSGTDTQYF. The CDR3 bases are TGTGCCAGCAGGCCCCTAGGCTCTGGCACAGATACGCAGTATTTT.